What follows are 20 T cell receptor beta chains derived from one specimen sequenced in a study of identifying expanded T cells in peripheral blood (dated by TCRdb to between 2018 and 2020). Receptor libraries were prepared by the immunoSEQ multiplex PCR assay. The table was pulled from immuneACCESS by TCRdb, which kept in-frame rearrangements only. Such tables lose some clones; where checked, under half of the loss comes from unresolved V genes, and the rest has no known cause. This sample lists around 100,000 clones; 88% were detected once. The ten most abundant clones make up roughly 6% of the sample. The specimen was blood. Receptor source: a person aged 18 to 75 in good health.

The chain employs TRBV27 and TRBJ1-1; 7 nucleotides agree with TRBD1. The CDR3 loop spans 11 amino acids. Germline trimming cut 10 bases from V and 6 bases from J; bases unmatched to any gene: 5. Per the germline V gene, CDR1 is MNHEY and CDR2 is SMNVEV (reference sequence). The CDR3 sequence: CATRGGSEAFF. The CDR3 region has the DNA TGTGCCACCAGGGGGGGGTCTGAAGCTTTCTTT.

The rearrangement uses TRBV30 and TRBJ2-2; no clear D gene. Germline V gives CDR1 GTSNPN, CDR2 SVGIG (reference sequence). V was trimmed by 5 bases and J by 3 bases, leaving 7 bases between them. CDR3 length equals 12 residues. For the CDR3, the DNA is TGTGCCTGGGAACATTACACCGGGGAGCTGTTTTTT. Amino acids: CAWEHYTGELFF.

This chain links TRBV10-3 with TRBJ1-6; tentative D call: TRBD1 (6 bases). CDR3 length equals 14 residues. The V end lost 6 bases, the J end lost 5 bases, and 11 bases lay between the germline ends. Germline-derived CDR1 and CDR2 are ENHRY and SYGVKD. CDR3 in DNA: TGTGCCATCAGCATGGGGGCAGATAATTCACCCCTCCACTTT. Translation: CAISMGADNSPLHF.

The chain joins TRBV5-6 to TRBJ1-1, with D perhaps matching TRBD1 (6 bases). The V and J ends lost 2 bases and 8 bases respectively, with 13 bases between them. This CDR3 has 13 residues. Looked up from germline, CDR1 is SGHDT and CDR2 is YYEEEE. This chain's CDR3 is CASSFSRGGEAFF. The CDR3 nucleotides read TGTGCCAGCAGCTTCTCCCGAGGGGGGGAAGCTTTCTTT.

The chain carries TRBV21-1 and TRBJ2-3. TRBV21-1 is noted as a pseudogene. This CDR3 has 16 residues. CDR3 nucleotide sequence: TGTGCCAGCACCCTCCGACTAGGGGGGTCACCAGATACGCAGTATTTT. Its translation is CASTLRLGGSPDTQYF.

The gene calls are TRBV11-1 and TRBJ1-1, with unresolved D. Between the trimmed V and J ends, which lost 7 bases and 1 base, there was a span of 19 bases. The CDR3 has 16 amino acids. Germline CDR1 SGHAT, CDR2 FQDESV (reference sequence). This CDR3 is CASNTNDGESNTEAFF. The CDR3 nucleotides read TGTGCCAGCAACACCAACGACGGAGAATCGAACACTGAAGCTTTCTTT.

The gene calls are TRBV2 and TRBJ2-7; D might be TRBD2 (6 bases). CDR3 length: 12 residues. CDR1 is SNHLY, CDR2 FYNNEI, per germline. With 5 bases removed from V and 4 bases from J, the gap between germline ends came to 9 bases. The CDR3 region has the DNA TGTGCCAGCAGTCCAAGCGGGTACGAGCAGTACTTC. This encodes CASSPSGYEQYF. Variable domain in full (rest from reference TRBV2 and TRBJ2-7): EPEVTQTPSHQVTQMGQEVILRCVPISNHLYFYWYRQILGQKVEFLVSFYNNEISEKSEIFDDQFSVERPDGSNFTLKIRSTKLEDSAMYFCASSPSGYEQYFGPGTRLTVT.

The CDR3 nucleotides are TGTGCCAGCAGCTTAGAGGTCGGCTCCTACGAGCAGTACTTC. It encodes CASSLEVGSYEQYF. The chain carries TRBV11-2 and TRBJ2-7; unclear D gene. V gave up 0 bases and J gave up 0 bases, with 6 bases separating them. CDR3 length: 14 residues. CDR1 is SGHAT and CDR2 is FQNNGV in the germline V gene.

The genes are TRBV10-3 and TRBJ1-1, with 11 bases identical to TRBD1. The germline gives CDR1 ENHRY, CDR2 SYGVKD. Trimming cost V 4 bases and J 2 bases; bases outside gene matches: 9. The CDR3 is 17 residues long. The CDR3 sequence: CAISGLGTGGPNTEAFF. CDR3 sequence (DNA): TGTGCCATCAGTGGCCTAGGGACAGGGGGGCCCAACACTGAAGCTTTCTTT.

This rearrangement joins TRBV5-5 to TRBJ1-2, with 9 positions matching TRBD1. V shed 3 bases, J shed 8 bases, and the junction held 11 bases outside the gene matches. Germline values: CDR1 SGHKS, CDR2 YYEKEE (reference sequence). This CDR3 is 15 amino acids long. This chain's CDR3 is CASSSSRDRVGGYTF. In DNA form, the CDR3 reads TGTGCCAGCAGCTCCTCCCGGGACAGGGTTGGGGGCTACACCTTC.

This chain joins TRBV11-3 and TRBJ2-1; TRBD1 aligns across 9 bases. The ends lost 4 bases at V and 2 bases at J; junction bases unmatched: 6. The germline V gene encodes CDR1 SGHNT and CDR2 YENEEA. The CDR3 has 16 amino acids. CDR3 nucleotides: TGTGCCAGCAGCTCCTCCGGGACAGGGACCTACAATGAGCAGTTCTTC. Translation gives CASSSSGTGTYNEQFF.

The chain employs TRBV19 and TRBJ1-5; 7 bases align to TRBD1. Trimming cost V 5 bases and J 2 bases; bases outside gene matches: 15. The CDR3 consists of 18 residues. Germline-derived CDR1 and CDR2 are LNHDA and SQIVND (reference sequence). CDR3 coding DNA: TGTGCCAGTAGTGTCGGACAGGACCTCTATTGGGGCAATCAGCCCCAGCATTTT. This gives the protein CASSVGQDLYWGNQPQHF. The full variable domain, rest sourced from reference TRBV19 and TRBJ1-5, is DGGITQSPKYLFRKEGQNVTLSCEQNLNHDAMYWYRQDPGQGLRLIYYSQIVNDFQKGDIAEGYSVSREKKESFPLTVTSAQKNPTAFYLCASSVGQDLYWGNQPQHFGDGTRLSIL.

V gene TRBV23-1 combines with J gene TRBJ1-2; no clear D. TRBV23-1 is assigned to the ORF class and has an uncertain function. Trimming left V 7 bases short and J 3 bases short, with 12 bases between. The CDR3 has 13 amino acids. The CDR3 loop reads CASTMKSDYGYTF. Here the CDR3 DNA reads TGCGCCAGCACTATGAAGTCTGACTATGGCTACACCTTC.

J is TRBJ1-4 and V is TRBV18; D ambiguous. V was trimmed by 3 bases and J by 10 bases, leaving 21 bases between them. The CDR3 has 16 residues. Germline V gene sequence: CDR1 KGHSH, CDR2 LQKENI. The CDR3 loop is CASSPLPVQQGRKLFF. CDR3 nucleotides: TGTGCCAGCTCACCCCTCCCGGTTCAGCAAGGGAGAAAACTGTTTTTT. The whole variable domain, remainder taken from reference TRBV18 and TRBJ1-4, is NAGVMQNPRHLVRRRGQEARLRCSPMKGHSHVYWYRQLPEEGLKFMVYLQKENIIDESGMPKERFSAEFPKEGPSILRIQQVVRGDSAAYFCASSPLPVQQGRKLFFGSGTQLSVL.

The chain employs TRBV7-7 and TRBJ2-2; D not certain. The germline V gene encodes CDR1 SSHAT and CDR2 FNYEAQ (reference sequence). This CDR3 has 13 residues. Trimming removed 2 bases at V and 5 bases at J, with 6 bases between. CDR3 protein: CASSLSGTGELFF. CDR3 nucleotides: TGTGCCAGCAGCTTAAGTGGGACCGGGGAGCTGTTTTTT.

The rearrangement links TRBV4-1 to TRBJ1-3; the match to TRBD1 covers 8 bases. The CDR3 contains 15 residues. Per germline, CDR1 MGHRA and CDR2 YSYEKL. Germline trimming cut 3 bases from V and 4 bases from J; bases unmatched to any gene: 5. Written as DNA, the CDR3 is TGCGCCAGCAGCCAGCGACAGGGGACCGGAAACACCATATATTTT. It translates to CASSQRQGTGNTIYF.

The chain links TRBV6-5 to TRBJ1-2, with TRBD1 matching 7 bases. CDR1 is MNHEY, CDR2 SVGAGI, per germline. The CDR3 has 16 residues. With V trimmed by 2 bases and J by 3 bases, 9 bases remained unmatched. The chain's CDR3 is CASSYRLGGQDYGYTF. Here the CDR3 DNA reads TGTGCCAGCAGTTACCGTCTCGGTGGACAGGACTATGGCTACACCTTC.

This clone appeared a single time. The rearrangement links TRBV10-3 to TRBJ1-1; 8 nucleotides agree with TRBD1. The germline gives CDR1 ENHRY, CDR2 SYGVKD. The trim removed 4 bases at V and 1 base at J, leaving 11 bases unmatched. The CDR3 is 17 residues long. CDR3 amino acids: CAISVSDRDRTNTEAFF. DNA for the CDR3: TGTGCCATCAGTGTATCGGACCGGGACAGGACGAACACTGAAGCTTTCTTT.

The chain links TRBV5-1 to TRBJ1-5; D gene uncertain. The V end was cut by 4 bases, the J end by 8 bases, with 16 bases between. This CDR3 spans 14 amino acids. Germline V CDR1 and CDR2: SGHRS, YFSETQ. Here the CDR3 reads CASSPRTGEEPQHF. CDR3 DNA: TGCGCCAGCAGCCCCAGGACCGGGGAGGAGCCCCAGCATTTT.

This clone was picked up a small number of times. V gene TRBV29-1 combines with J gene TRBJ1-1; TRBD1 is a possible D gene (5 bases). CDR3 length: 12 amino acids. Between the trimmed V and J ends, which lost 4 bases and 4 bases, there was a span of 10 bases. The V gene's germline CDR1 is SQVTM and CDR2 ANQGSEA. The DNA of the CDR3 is TGCAGCGTTGCGGGACGCGGCACTGAAGCTTTCTTT. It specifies CSVAGRGTEAFF.